One sample yielded the 20 T cell receptor beta chains listed below, sequenced in a study of T-cell memory formation after mild COVID-19. TCRdb re-called the 5' RACE reads with MiXCR, one entry per CDR3 protein. The sample yields approximately 250,000 distinct CDR3 sequences, around 17% seen once. The sample comprised PBMCs or a T cell subset sorted from them (not recorded which). The receptors originated from a man aged 18 to 30 who had mild COVID-19 (a few samples of this study predate the infection). Cell type and time point are not known.

This clonotype was counted only a few times. This chain uses TRBV11-2 with TRBJ1-3, with a possible D match to TRBD1 (6 bases). The germline V gene has CDR1 SGHAT and CDR2 FQNNGV. V was trimmed by 6 bases and J by 3 bases, leaving 12 bases between them. CDR3 size: 14 residues. The CDR3, as DNA: TGTGCCAGCAGTCTTACAGGGCGTGGAAACACCATATATTTT. It translates to CASSLTGRGNTIYF. Filled out from reference TRBV11-2 and TRBJ1-3, the complete variable domain reads EAGVAQSPRYKIIEKRQSVAFWCNPISGHATLYWYQQILGQGPKLLIQFQNNGVVDDSQLPKDRFSAERLKGVDSTLKIQPAKLEDSAVYLCASSLTGRGNTIYFGEGSWLTVV.

This clonotype was found a few times. The chain carries TRBV27 and TRBJ2-3; D is unclear. V was trimmed by 7 bases and J by 5 bases, leaving 7 bases between them. The CDR3 is 11 residues long. The germline gives CDR1 MNHEY, CDR2 SMNVEV (reference sequence). CDR3 DNA: TGTGCCAGCACCTTATTAGATACGCAGTATTTT. Its translation: CASTLLDTQYF.

In its sample, this clonotype was seen once. The chain couples TRBV4-2 to TRBJ2-3, with D unresolved. The germline V gene has CDR1 LGHNA and CDR2 YNFKEQ. V was shortened by 1 base and J by 5 bases, with 13 bases between the two germline ends. CDR3 length: 15 amino acids. CDR3 sequence reads: CASSQGELTGDTQYF. The CDR3 DNA follows: TGTGCCAGCAGCCAAGGGGAACTCACCGGAGATACGCAGTATTTT.

This clonotype has only a few counts. V and J are TRBV18 and TRBJ2-3; D gene unclear. V gave up 2 bases and J gave up 3 bases, with 6 bases separating them. The V gene's germline CDR1 is KGHSH and CDR2 LQKENI. This CDR3 spans 13 amino acids. The CDR3 reads CASSPSQTDTQYF. The CDR3 DNA sequence: TGTGCCAGCTCACCATCCCAGACAGATACGCAGTATTTT.

V and J are TRBV20-1 and TRBJ1-4, with D uncertain. Deletions cut 1 base from V and 6 bases from J, with 6 bases between. The germline V gene has CDR1 DFQATT and CDR2 SNEGSKA (reference sequence). The length of the CDR3 is 12 residues. This CDR3 is CSARGRDEKLFF. In DNA, the CDR3 is TGCAGTGCTAGAGGGCGGGATGAAAAACTGTTTTTT.

The gene calls are TRBV18 and TRBJ1-5, with D possibly being TRBD1 (6 bases). The germline V and J ends were trimmed by 4 bases and 0 bases, with 10 bases remaining between them. CDR3 length: 15 amino acids. Germline lookup yields CDR1 KGHSH and CDR2 LQKENI. The CDR3 sequence: CASSLGQNSNQPQHF. As DNA, the CDR3 is TGTGCCAGCTCACTAGGACAGAATAGCAATCAGCCCCAGCATTTT.

This clonotype was found many times. V usage is TRBV5-1 and J usage is TRBJ2-3; D remains unclear. The CDR3 is made up of 13 amino acids. Trimming stripped 4 bases from V and 2 bases from J, with 8 bases between. Per the germline V gene, CDR1 is SGHRS and CDR2 is YFSETQ. The CDR3 DNA sequence: TGCGCCAGCAGCCCAGGACCCACAGATACGCAGTATTTT. It yields the protein CASSPGPTDTQYF.

About this clonotype: This may arise from a read error, as a much more abundant clone is one base away. The V gene is TRBV12-3 or TRBV12-4, the J gene TRBJ2-2, with D maybe TRBD1 (7 bases). Deletions cut 9 bases from V and 4 bases from J, with 15 bases between. This CDR3 spans 14 amino acids. Written as DNA, the CDR3 is TGTGCCAGGAGTGCTCAGGGGGGCACCGGGGAGCTGTTTTTT. Translation gives CARSAQGGTGELFF.

This clonotype was picked up a small number of times. The chain uses TRBV6-2 or TRBV6-3 and TRBJ1-2, with D perhaps matching TRBD1 (6 bases). Germline values: CDR1 MNHEY, CDR2 SVGEGT. The CDR3 is made up of 13 amino acids. Trimming shortened V by 8 bases and J by 4 bases, and 14 bases separated the two germline ends. For the CDR3, the DNA is TGTGCCAGCGTCGACAGGAGGGGCTATGGCTACACCTTC. This encodes CASVDRRGYGYTF.

The chain carries TRBV5-6 and TRBJ1-1; no reliable D call. The CDR3 has 11 residues. The germline gives CDR1 SGHDT, CDR2 YYEEEE. With 4 bases removed from V and 6 bases from J, the gap between germline ends came to 7 bases. The CDR3 here is CASSAGSEAFF. CDR3 in DNA: TGTGCCAGCAGCGCAGGTTCTGAAGCTTTCTTT.

This clonotype was found a few times. The chain uses TRBV7-2 and TRBJ1-1; maybe TRBD1 (5 bases). Deletions cut 2 bases from V and 3 bases from J, with 10 bases between. Germline V CDR1 and CDR2: SGHTA, FQGNSA. CDR3 length equals 14 residues. The CDR3, as DNA: TGTGCCAGCAGCTTAAGGGGAGGCTACACTGAAGCTTTCTTT. Its translation: CASSLRGGYTEAFF.

With respect to this clonotype: One end of the junction does not line up with germline, which may come from a read error. The J gene is TRBJ2-1, the V gene TRBV11-2; D uncertain. The CDR3 extends over 12 amino acids. From germline, CDR1 is SGHAT and CDR2 FQNNGV. DNA of the CDR3: TGTGCCAGCACCTTAACCTACAATGAGCAGTTCTTC. Translating gives CASTLTYNEQFF.

This chain links TRBV7-9 with TRBJ2-7, with 7 nucleotides matching TRBD1. The germline gives CDR1 SEHNR, CDR2 FQNEAQ (reference sequence). The CDR3 has 14 amino acids. V shed 4 bases and J 2 bases; nucleotides not matched to a gene: 5. CDR3: CASSSAGTAYEQYV. The CDR3 DNA is TGTGCCAGCAGCTCCGCCGGGACAGCCTACGAGCAGTACGTC.

The CDR3 loop is CASSLAGFYGYTF. CDR3 in DNA: TGTGCCAGCAGTTTAGCGGGGTTCTATGGCTACACCTTC. The gene calls are TRBV27 and TRBJ1-2; D gene ambiguous. The germline CDR1 and CDR2 sequences are MNHEY and SMNVEV (reference sequence). Between the trimmed V and J ends, which lost 2 bases and 4 bases, there was a span of 8 bases. The CDR3 covers 13 residues.

This clonotype has a handful of counts. The V and J genes are TRBV6-5 and TRBJ2-3; 7 nucleotides match TRBD2. The CDR3 consists of 13 residues. Germline assignment: CDR1 MNHEY and CDR2 SVGAGI. J was trimmed by 6 bases and V by 8 bases; bases with no gene match: 8. The CDR3 sequence is CASGDYKSDTQYF. CDR3 DNA: TGTGCCAGCGGGGACTATAAAAGCGATACGCAGTATTTT.

This clonotype has just a few counts. This rearrangement joins TRBV7-2 to TRBJ2-7; no clear D gene. CDR1 and CDR2 from the germline V gene are SGHTA and FQGNSA. V was pared by 1 base and J by 4 bases, with 11 bases between. This CDR3 contains 14 residues. CDR3 loop: CASSLGVGPYEQYV. CDR3 DNA sequence: TGTGCCAGCAGCTTAGGCGTGGGCCCGTACGAGCAGTACGTC.

This clonotype has only a few counts. The CDR3 does not end in the conserved phenylalanine or tryptophan, so this is likely a read error. The limits of the CDR3 on the DNA are not certain, so only TCRdb's listed CDR3 is given. The genes are TRBV4-2 and TRBJ2-3; no check of the table's D call, TRBD2, against the DNA was made. 9 amino acids form the CDR3, both terminal residues included. From germline, CDR1 is LGHNA and CDR2 YNFKEQ. The CDR3 sequence is CASSHVAGV.

V usage is TRBV15 and J usage is TRBJ2-5; tentatively, D is TRBD2 (5 bases). The CDR3 is 15 amino acids. V dropped 5 bases and J dropped 0 bases, with 13 bases sitting between them. The V gene's germline CDR1 is LNHNV and CDR2 YYDKDF (reference sequence). The chain's CDR3 is CATSGERLYQETQYF. In nucleotides, the CDR3 is TGTGCCACCAGCGGGGAGCGGTTGTACCAAGAGACCCAGTACTTC.

In this sample, this clonotype turned up a few times. The rearrangement joins TRBV5-1 to TRBJ2-1; 9 positions match TRBD2. Germline lookup yields CDR1 SGHRS and CDR2 YFSETQ. The V segment lost 8 bases and the J segment 4 bases; nucleotides outside the gene matches: 7. The CDR3 loop spans 14 amino acids. CDR3 in amino acids: CARLSGGQYNEQFF. The CDR3 region has the DNA TGCGCCAGACTGAGCGGGGGGCAATACAATGAGCAGTTCTTC.

V and J are TRBV7-9 and TRBJ1-1; possible D gene TRBD1, 5 bases. The germline gives CDR1 SEHNR, CDR2 FQNEAQ (reference sequence). V was shortened by 1 base and J by 6 bases, with 9 bases between the two germline ends. The CDR3 has 13 residues. CDR3 protein: CASSLDPGAEAFF. CDR3 DNA: TGTGCCAGCAGCTTAGACCCGGGGGCTGAAGCTTTCTTT.